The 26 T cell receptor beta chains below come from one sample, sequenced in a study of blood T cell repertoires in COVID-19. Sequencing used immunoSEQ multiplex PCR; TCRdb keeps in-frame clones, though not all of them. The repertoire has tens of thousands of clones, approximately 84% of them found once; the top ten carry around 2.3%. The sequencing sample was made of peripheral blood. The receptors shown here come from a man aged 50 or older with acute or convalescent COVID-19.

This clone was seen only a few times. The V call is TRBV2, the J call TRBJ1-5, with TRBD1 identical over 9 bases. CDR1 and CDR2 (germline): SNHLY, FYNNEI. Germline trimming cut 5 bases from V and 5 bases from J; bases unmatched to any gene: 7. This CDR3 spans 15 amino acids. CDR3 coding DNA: TGTGCCAGCAGTCGTCTCCGGGACAGGGATCAGCCCCAGCATTTT. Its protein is CASSRLRDRDQPQHF.

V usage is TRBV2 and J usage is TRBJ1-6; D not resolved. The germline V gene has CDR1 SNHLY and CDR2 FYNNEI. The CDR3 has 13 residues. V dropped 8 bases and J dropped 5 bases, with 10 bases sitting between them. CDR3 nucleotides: TGTGCCAGCTGGGGAGTGAATAATTCACCCCTCCACTTT. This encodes CASWGVNNSPLHF.

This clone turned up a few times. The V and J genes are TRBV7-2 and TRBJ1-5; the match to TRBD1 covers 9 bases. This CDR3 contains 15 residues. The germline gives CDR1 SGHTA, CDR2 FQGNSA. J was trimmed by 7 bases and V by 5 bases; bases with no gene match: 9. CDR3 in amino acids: CASSPDRGEYQPQHF. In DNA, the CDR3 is TGTGCCAGCAGCCCGGACAGGGGCGAATACCAGCCCCAGCATTTT. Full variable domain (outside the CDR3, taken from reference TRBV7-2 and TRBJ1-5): GAGVSQSPSNKVTEKGKDVELRCDPISGHTALYWYRQSLGQGLEFLIYFQGNSAPDKSGLPSDRFSAERTGGSVSTLTIQRTQQEDSAVYLCASSPDRGEYQPQHFGDGTRLSIL.

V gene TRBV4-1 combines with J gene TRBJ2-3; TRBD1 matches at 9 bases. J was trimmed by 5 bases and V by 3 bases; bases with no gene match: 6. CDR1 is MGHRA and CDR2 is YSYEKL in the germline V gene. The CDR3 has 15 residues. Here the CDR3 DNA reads TGCGCCAGCAGCCAGTCCGGGACAGGGCGAGATACGCAGTATTTT. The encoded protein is CASSQSGTGRDTQYF.

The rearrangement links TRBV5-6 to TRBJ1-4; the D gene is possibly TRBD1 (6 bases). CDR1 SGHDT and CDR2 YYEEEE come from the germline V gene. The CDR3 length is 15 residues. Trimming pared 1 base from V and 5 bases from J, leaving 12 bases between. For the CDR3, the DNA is TGTGCCAGCAGCTTGATACGGACAGAAAATGAAAAACTGTTTTTT. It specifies CASSLIRTENEKLFF.

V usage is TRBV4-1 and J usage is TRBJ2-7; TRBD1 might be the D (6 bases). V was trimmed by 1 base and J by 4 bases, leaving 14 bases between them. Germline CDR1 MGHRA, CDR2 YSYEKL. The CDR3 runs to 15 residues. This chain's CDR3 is CASSQGPDSFYEQYF. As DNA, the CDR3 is TGCGCCAGCAGCCAAGGCCCGGACAGCTTTTACGAGCAGTACTTC.

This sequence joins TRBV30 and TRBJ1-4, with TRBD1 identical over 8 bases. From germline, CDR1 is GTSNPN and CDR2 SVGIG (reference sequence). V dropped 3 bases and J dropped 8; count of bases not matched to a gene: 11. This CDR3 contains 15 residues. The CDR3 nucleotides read TGTGCCTGGAGAACCCGGACAGGGTGGGGGGAAAAACTGTTTTTT. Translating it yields CAWRTRTGWGEKLFF.

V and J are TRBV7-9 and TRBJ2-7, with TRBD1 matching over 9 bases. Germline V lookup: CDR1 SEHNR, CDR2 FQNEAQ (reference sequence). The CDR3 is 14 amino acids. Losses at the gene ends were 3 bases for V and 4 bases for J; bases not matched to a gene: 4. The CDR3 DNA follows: TGTGCCAGCAGCTTGACCGGGACAGGGTACGAGCAGTACTTC. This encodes CASSLTGTGYEQYF.

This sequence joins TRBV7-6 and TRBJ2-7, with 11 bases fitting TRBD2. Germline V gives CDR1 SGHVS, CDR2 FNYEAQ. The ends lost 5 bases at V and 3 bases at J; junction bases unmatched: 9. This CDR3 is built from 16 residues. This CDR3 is CASSRGGTSGVYEQYF. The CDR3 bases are TGTGCCAGCAGCCGGGGCGGGACTAGCGGAGTCTACGAGCAGTACTTC.

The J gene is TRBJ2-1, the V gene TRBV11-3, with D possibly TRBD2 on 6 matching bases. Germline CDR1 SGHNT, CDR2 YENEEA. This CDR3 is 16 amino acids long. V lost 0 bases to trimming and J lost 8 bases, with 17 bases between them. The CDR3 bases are TGTGCCAGCAGCTTAGATAGTGGGGCGCCGGGGGATGAGCAGTTCTTC. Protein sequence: CASSLDSGAPGDEQFF.

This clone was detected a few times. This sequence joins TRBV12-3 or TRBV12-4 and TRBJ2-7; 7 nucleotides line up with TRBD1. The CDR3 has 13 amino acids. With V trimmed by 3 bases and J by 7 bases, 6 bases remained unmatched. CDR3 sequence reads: CASSLVQGEEQYF. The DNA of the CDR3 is TGTGCCAGCAGTTTGGTTCAGGGGGAGGAGCAGTACTTC.

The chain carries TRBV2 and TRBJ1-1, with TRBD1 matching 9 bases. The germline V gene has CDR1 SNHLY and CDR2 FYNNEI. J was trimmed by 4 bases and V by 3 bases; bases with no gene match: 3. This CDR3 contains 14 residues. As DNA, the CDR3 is TGTGCCAGCAGTGAGGACAGGGGTGGCACTGAAGCTTTCTTT. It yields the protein CASSEDRGGTEAFF. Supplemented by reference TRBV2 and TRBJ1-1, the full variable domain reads EPEVTQTPSHQVTQMGQEVILRCVPISNHLYFYWYRQILGQKVEFLVSFYNNEISEKSEIFDDQFSVERPDGSNFTLKIRSTKLEDSAMYFCASSEDRGGTEAFFGQGTRLTVV.

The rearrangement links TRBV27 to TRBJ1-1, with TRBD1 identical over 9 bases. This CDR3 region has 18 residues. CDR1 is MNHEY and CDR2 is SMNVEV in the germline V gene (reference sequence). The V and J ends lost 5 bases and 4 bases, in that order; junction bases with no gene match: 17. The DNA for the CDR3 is TGTGCCAGCAGTAAGTGGACAGGGGCTTTCAGTTTAGGCACTGAAGCTTTCTTT. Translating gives CASSKWTGAFSLGTEAFF.

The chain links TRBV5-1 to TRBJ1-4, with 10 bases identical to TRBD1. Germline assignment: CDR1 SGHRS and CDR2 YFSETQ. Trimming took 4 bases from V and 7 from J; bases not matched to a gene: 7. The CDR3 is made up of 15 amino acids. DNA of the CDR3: TGCGCCAGCAGCCCTCAGACAGGGGGCCGTGAAAAACTGTTTTTT. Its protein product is CASSPQTGGREKLFF.

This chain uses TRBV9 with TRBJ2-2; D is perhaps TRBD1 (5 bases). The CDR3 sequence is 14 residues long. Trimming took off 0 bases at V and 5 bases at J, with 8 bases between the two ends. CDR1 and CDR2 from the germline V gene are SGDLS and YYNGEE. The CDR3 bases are TGTGCCAGCAGCGTAGGGCAGGGAACCGGGGAGCTGTTTTTT. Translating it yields CASSVGQGTGELFF.

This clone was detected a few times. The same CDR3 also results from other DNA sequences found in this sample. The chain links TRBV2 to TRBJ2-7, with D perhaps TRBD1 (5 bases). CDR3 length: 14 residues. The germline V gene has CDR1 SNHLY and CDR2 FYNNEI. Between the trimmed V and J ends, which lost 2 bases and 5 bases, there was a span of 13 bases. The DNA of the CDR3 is TGTGCCAGCAGTGAAAGGGGCAGGGCCCACGAGCAGTACTTC. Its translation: CASSERGRAHEQYF.

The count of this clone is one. The CDR3 nucleotides read TGTGCCAGCTCACAGGGACAACGGGGTGAGCAGTTCTTC. Its protein is CASSQGQRGEQFF. V usage is TRBV18 and J usage is TRBJ2-1; the D gene is possibly TRBD1 (6 bases). The CDR3 is made up of 13 amino acids. CDR1 KGHSH and CDR2 LQKENI come from the germline V gene. Trimming removed 4 bases from V and 9 bases from J, with 13 bases in between.

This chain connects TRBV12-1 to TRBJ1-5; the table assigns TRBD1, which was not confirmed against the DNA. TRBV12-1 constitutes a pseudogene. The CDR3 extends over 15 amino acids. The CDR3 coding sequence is TGTGCCAGCAGCCTTCGACAGACCAGCAATCAGCCCCAGCATTTT. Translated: CASSLRQTSNQPQHF.

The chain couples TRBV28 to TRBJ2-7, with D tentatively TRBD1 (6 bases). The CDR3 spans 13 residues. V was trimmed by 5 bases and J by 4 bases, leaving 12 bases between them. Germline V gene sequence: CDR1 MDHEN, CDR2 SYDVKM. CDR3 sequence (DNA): TGTGCCAGCAGTCCCGGGACAAATTACGAGCAGTACTTC. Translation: CASSPGTNYEQYF.

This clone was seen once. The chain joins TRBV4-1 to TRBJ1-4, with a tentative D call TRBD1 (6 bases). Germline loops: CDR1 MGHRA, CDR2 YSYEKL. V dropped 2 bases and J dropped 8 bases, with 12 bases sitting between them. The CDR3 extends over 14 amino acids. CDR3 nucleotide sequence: TGCGCCAGCAGCCAACCCGCGAGGGGGGAAAAACTGTTTTTT. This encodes CASSQPARGEKLFF.

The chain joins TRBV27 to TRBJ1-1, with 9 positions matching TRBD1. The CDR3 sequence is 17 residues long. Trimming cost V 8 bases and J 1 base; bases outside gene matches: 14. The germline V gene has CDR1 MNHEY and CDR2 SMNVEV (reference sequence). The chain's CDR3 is CASRPFTGGRQNTEAFF. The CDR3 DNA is TGTGCCAGCCGCCCCTTTACAGGGGGCCGGCAGAACACTGAAGCTTTCTTT.

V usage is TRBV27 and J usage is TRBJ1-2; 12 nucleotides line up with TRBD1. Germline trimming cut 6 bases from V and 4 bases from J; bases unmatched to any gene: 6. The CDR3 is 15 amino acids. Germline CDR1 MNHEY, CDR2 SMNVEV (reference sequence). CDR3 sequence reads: CASRSGTGGIYGYTF. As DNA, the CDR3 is TGTGCCAGCAGGAGTGGGACAGGGGGCATCTATGGCTACACCTTC.

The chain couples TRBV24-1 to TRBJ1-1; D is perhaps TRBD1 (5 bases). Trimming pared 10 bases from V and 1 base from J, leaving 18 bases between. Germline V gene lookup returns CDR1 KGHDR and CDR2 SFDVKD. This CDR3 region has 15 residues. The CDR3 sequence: CATDLGEAPNTEAFF. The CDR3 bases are TGTGCCACGGATCTGGGGGAGGCGCCGAACACTGAAGCTTTCTTT.

This CDR3 reads CASSTFVRGSGNTIYF. The DNA of the CDR3 is TGTGCCAGCAGCACTTTCGTACGGGGCTCTGGAAACACCATATATTTT. The chain employs TRBV27 and TRBJ1-3; no clear D. V lost 6 bases to trimming and J lost 0 bases, with 15 bases between them. This CDR3 comprises 16 residues. Germline-derived CDR1 and CDR2 are MNHEY and SMNVEV (reference sequence).

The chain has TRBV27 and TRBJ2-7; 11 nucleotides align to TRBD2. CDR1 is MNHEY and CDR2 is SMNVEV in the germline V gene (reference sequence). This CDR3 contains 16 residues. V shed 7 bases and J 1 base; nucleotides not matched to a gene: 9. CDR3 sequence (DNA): TGTGCCAGCACCGGCCCCGGGACTAGCGGATCCTACGAGCAGTACTTC. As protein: CASTGPGTSGSYEQYF.

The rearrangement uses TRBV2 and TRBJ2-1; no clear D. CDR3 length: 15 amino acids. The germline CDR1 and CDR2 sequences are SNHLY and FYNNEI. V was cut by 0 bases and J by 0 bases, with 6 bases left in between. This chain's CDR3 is CASSEALISYNEQFF. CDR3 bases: TGTGCCAGCAGTGAAGCCCTAATCTCCTACAATGAGCAGTTCTTC.